Below are 3 T cell receptor beta chains sequenced from a single sample in a study of blood T cell repertoires in COVID-19. Repertoires were generated with immunoSEQ multiplex PCR, while TCRdb's copy carries only in-frame clones and drops some. Here the sample spans about 190,000 clones, 70% to 80% being singletons. The sample taken for sequencing was peripheral blood. The receptors shown here come from a man aged 45-65 years who had recovered from COVID-19.

This sequence joins TRBV7-9 and TRBJ1-2; D is unclear. Trimming cost V 0 bases and J 1 base, with 9 bases left between them. Germline V CDR1 and CDR2: SEHNR, FQNEAQ (reference sequence). The CDR3 runs to 15 residues. This CDR3 is CASSLATAGNYGYTF. The CDR3, as DNA: TGTGCCAGCAGCTTAGCGACGGCGGGTAACTATGGCTACACCTTC.

The J gene is TRBJ1-5, the V gene TRBV19, with no clear D. Germline V lookup: CDR1 LNHDA, CDR2 SQIVND (reference sequence). The V and J ends lost 7 bases and 0 bases respectively, with 13 bases between them. CDR3 length equals 15 residues. The CDR3 sequence: CASKLTTDSNQPQHF. The DNA of the CDR3 is TGTGCCAGTAAGTTGACTACAGATAGCAATCAGCCCCAGCATTTT.

The rearrangement uses TRBV28 and TRBJ1-1; 7 nucleotides agree with TRBD1. The CDR3 length is 13 residues. The trim removed 8 bases at V and 5 bases at J, leaving 8 bases unmatched. Germline lookup yields CDR1 MDHEN and CDR2 SYDVKM. CDR3 in amino acids: CASCTGVQTEAFF. The CDR3 nucleotides read TGTGCCAGCTGCACAGGGGTACAAACTGAAGCTTTCTTT.